Below, 31 T cell receptor beta chains from the same sample are listed, as sequenced in a study of regulatory T cells in long-lasting Graves disease. Time point described: persistent/refractory GD, antithyroid drugs over 5 years with positive TRAb. PBMCs provided the RNA from which the TCR library was made. Assembly of TCR beta libraries relied on iRepertoire HTBI primers together with Arm-PCR of CDR3 regions. MiXCR was run by TCRdb on the multiplex PCR reads, yielding one entry per CDR3 protein. The profile shows 300,000 to 500,000 distinct CDR3 sequences, 20% to 25% of them singletons. The material was peripheral blood mononuclear cells (PBMCs), obtained when the disease was refractory, from a patient treated with antithyroid drugs. The receptors derive from a female donor with Graves disease.

This clonotype was recorded at least ten times. The V call is TRBV6-1, the J call TRBJ1-5; the match to TRBD1 covers 7 bases. CDR1 is MNHNS, CDR2 SASEGT, per germline. The CDR3 covers 13 residues. The V and J ends lost 5 bases and 5 bases, in that order; junction bases with no gene match: 3. The CDR3 DNA follows: TGTGCCAGCAGTAGAGACAGGGATCAGCCCCAGCATTTT. This encodes CASSRDRDQPQHF.

This clonotype occurred many times. The chain joins TRBV2 to TRBJ2-5; D is uncertain. The germline CDR1 and CDR2 sequences are SNHLY and FYNNEI. V lost 10 bases and J lost 1, with 16 bases in between. CDR3 length: 14 amino acids. The chain's CDR3 is CATNTESSQETQYF. For the CDR3, the DNA is TGTGCCACCAACACAGAGAGCAGCCAAGAGACCCAGTACTTC.

The chain recombines TRBV30 with TRBJ1-1; the D is unclear. The germline gives CDR1 GTSNPN, CDR2 SVGIG (reference sequence). V was clipped by 0 bases and J by 1 base, with 9 bases between them. This CDR3 spans 14 amino acids. CDR3 in amino acids: CAWSVLGGNTEAFF. In nucleotides, the CDR3 is TGTGCCTGGAGTGTACTGGGCGGGAACACTGAAGCTTTCTTT.

This clonotype was observed a few times. This sequence joins TRBV20-1 and TRBJ1-2; 9 positions agree with TRBD1. The V gene end was trimmed by 8 bases and the J gene end by 7 bases; junction bases not matched to a gene: 8. From germline, CDR1 is DFQATT and CDR2 SNEGSKA (reference sequence). The length of the CDR3 is 12 residues. Here the CDR3 DNA reads TGCAGTTGGAGAACAGGGGGCTCTGGCTACACCTTC. This encodes CSWRTGGSGYTF.

The chain joins TRBV29-1 to TRBJ2-5; D unresolved. The CDR3 runs to 11 residues. V lost 5 bases and J 0 bases, leaving 4 bases between the germline ends. From germline, CDR1 is SQVTM and CDR2 ANQGSEA. The CDR3 spells CSVYYQETQYF. Here the CDR3 DNA reads TGCAGCGTTTACTACCAAGAGACCCAGTACTTC. The variable domain in full, with the rest retrieved from reference TRBV29-1 and TRBJ2-5, is SAVISQKPSRDICQRGTSLTIQCQVDSQVTMMFWYRQQPGQSLTLIATANQGSEATYESGFVIDKFPISRPNLTFSTLTVSNMSPEDSSIYLCSVYYQETQYFGPGTRLLVL.

This clonotype was seen only a few times. This chain joins TRBV29-1 and TRBJ2-7, with 9 bases matching TRBD2. The CDR3 length is 13 residues. Losses at the gene ends were 4 bases for V and 5 bases for J; bases not matched to a gene: 6. The germline V gene encodes CDR1 SQVTM and CDR2 ANQGSEA. The CDR3 nucleotides are TGCAGCGTTGCTAGGACTAGCGAACACGAGCAGTACTTC. Translating it yields CSVARTSEHEQYF.

This clonotype came up a few times. The gene calls are TRBV12-5 and TRBJ1-1, with a possible D match to TRBD1 (6 bases). The V gene's germline CDR1 is LGHNT and CDR2 FRNRAP. Trimming left V 5 bases short and J 2 bases short, with 15 bases between. CDR3 length equals 15 residues. The CDR3: CASGAPTGSNTEAFF. DNA of the CDR3: TGTGCTAGTGGTGCCCCGACAGGCTCCAACACTGAAGCTTTCTTT. The complete variable domain, with remaining parts taken from reference TRBV12-5 and TRBJ1-1, reads DARVTQTPRHKVTEMGQEVTMRCQPILGHNTVFWYRQTMMQGLELLAYFRNRAPLDDSGMPKDRFSAEMPDATLATLKIQPSEPRDSAVYFCASGAPTGSNTEAFFGQGTRLTVV.

A few counts support this clonotype. The chain employs TRBV7-9 and TRBJ2-7, with 8 bases that match TRBD1. With 8 bases clipped from V and 2 bases from J, the junction kept 8 bases outside the gene matches. The V gene's germline CDR1 is SEHNR and CDR2 FQNEAQ (reference sequence). This CDR3 is built from 14 residues. The CDR3 DNA is TGTGCCAGCGCACCCAGGGGGCAAACCTACGAGCAGTACTTC. Amino acid sequence: CASAPRGQTYEQYF.

The chain uses TRBV27 and TRBJ2-7; 11 nucleotides agree with TRBD1. Germline-derived CDR1 and CDR2 are MNHEY and SMNVEV (reference sequence). The V segment lost 4 bases and the J segment 5 bases; nucleotides outside the gene matches: 4. There are 14 residues in the CDR3. CDR3 protein: CASSSGQGEDEQYF. In nucleotides, the CDR3 is TGTGCCAGCAGTTCGGGACAGGGGGAGGACGAGCAGTACTTC.

This clonotype has just a few counts. The V call is TRBV5-1, the J call TRBJ2-5, with 9 bases fitting TRBD2. Judging by the DNA end, TRBJ2-1 fits better; the J call may be wrong. Per the germline V gene, CDR1 is SGHRS and CDR2 is YFSETQ. The CDR3 length is 13 residues. The CDR3 is CASGLASWNEQFF. In DNA form, the CDR3 reads TGCGCCAGCGGACTAGCGAGTTGGAATGAGCAGTTCTTC.

The chain carries TRBV6-2 or TRBV6-3 and TRBJ2-1; 7 bases line up with TRBD2. V gave up 7 bases and J gave up 5 bases; unmatched junction bases: 11. The germline V gene has CDR1 MNHEY and CDR2 SVGEGT. This CDR3 is built from 15 residues. In DNA, the CDR3 is TGTGCCAGCACCCCCACCGGGACTAACCACAATGAGCAGTTCTTC. It encodes CASTPTGTNHNEQFF.

This clonotype was picked up one time. J is TRBJ2-1 and V is TRBV9, with 14 bases fitting TRBD2. The CDR3 totals 15 residues. CDR1 SGDLS and CDR2 YYNGEE come from the germline V gene. The J segment lost 8 bases and the V segment lost 4 bases, leaving 5 bases of the junction unmatched. DNA of the CDR3: TGTGCCAGCAGCACCGGGACTAGCGGGAGCGATGAGCAGTTCTTC. Amino acids: CASSTGTSGSDEQFF.

In this sample, this clonotype turned up a few times. The V call is TRBV20-1, the J call TRBJ2-3, with TRBD1 matching over 8 bases. Per the germline V gene, CDR1 is DFQATT and CDR2 is SNEGSKA (reference sequence). V shed 2 bases and J 5 bases; nucleotides not matched to a gene: 9. The CDR3 length is 15 residues. The CDR3 is CSARNDRGIGDTQYF. In nucleotides, the CDR3 is TGCAGTGCTAGAAATGACAGGGGAATAGGAGATACGCAGTATTTT.

This clonotype was detected only a few times. The J gene is TRBJ2-7, the V gene TRBV3-1; the D gene is possibly TRBD1 (5 bases). The CDR3 extends over 15 amino acids. Germline loops: CDR1 LGHDT, CDR2 YNNKEL (reference sequence). Trimming shortened V by 8 bases and J by 2 bases, and 19 bases separated the two germline ends. In DNA, the CDR3 is TGTGCCAGCCGGTTTGGGGCCTCTAACACCTACGAGCAGTACTTC. Residues: CASRFGASNTYEQYF.

This clonotype was seen many times. The V gene is TRBV30, the J gene TRBJ2-5, with 7 bases fitting TRBD1. This CDR3 contains 16 residues. Losses at the gene ends were 2 bases for V and 4 bases for J; bases not matched to a gene: 13. The germline V gene encodes CDR1 GTSNPN and CDR2 SVGIG (reference sequence). CDR3 in DNA: TGTGCCTGGAGTAGACCTGACAGGGCGCGAGGAGAGACCCAGTACTTC. Translating gives CAWSRPDRARGETQYF.

The V call is TRBV24-1, the J call TRBJ2-5, with D unclear. Germline V gene data show CDR1 as KGHDR and CDR2 as SFDVKD. The CDR3 is made up of 14 amino acids. The ends were cut back, 3 bases at V and 5 bases at J, with 12 bases in the middle. CDR3 DNA: TGTGCCACCAGTGATCCATCCAAGCCGGAGACCCAGTACTTC. This encodes CATSDPSKPETQYF.

This chain links TRBV18 with TRBJ1-5; 10 bases fit TRBD1. Germline CDR1 and CDR2: KGHSH and LQKENI. This CDR3 region has 14 residues. Germline trimming cut 2 bases from V and 6 bases from J; bases unmatched to any gene: 1. The CDR3 protein is CASSPGTGVQPQHF. The CDR3 region has the DNA TGTGCCAGCTCACCAGGGACAGGGGTTCAGCCCCAGCATTTT. Filled out from reference TRBV18 and TRBJ1-5, the complete variable domain reads NAGVMQNPRHLVRRRGQEARLRCSPMKGHSHVYWYRQLPEEGLKFMVYLQKENIIDESGMPKERFSAEFPKEGPSILRIQQVVRGDSAAYFCASSPGTGVQPQHFGDGTRLSIL.

This clonotype has at least ten counts. The chain uses TRBV3-1 and TRBJ2-7; no definite D call. Trimming left V 1 base short and J 3 bases short, with 4 bases between. The CDR3 loop spans 12 amino acids. Germline lookup yields CDR1 LGHDT and CDR2 YNNKEL (reference sequence). The CDR3 sequence: CASSQGYYEQYF. In DNA form, the CDR3 reads TGTGCCAGCAGCCAAGGGTACTACGAGCAGTACTTC.

The chain links TRBV19 to TRBJ1-6; D is unclear. CDR3 length equals 14 residues. Trimming shortened V by 4 bases and J by 11 bases, and 15 bases separated the two germline ends. From germline, CDR1 is LNHDA and CDR2 SQIVND (reference sequence). CDR3 amino acids: CASSTDINGPPLHF. The CDR3 DNA reads as TGTGCCAGTAGTACCGACATCAACGGCCCACCCCTCCACTTT.

This rearrangement joins TRBV12-3 or TRBV12-4 to TRBJ1-1, with D unresolved. This CDR3 is 12 amino acids long. V shed 8 bases and J shed 4 bases, with 11 bases lying between them. The CDR3 loop is CASLEGGTEAFF. The CDR3 DNA reads TGTGCCAGCCTGGAGGGTGGCACTGAAGCTTTCTTT.

Ten or more counts support this clonotype. V and J are TRBV28 and TRBJ1-2; TRBD1 matches at 8 bases. CDR1 and CDR2 (germline): MDHEN, SYDVKM. V trimming: 5 bases; J trimming: 3 bases; junction bases outside the gene matches: 11. This CDR3 spans 16 amino acids. CDR3 loop: CASSKTGQGGHYGYTF. The CDR3 DNA reads TGTGCCAGCAGTAAGACCGGACAGGGAGGTCACTATGGCTACACCTTC.

This clonotype was counted many times. The chain couples TRBV7-2 to TRBJ2-7; D possibly corresponds to TRBD1 (6 bases). The V and J ends lost 4 bases and 3 bases respectively, with 16 bases between them. The CDR3 has 15 residues. Germline lookup yields CDR1 SGHTA and CDR2 FQGNSA. CDR3 residues: CASSYGRDNFYEQYF. The CDR3 region has the DNA TGTGCCAGCAGCTACGGACGGGACAACTTCTACGAGCAGTACTTC. The whole variable domain, filled in from reference TRBV7-2 and TRBJ2-7, reads GAGVSQSPSNKVTEKGKDVELRCDPISGHTALYWYRQSLGQGLEFLIYFQGNSAPDKSGLPSDRFSAERTGGSVSTLTIQRTQQEDSAVYLCASSYGRDNFYEQYFGPGTRLTVT.

This clonotype has at least ten counts. This chain uses TRBV20-1 with TRBJ2-5, with D unclear. With 6 bases removed from V and 1 base from J, the gap between germline ends came to 12 bases. The CDR3 contains 13 residues. Germline-derived CDR1 and CDR2 are DFQATT and SNEGSKA (reference sequence). The CDR3 is CSAQRHPQETQYF. DNA of the CDR3: TGCAGTGCCCAGAGGCATCCCCAAGAGACCCAGTACTTC.

This clonotype has a handful of counts. A read error may account for a junction end that differs from germline. The J gene is TRBJ1-6, the V gene TRBV20-1, with 10 nucleotides matching TRBD1. Germline values: CDR1 DFQATT, CDR2 SNEGSKA (reference sequence). This CDR3 contains 18 residues. CDR3 DNA: TGCAGTGCTAGAGCCACGACAGGGGGCCCATCCTCTAATTCACCCCTCCACTTT. The encoded protein is CSARATTGGPSSNSPLHF.

The chain joins TRBV27 to TRBJ2-1, with TRBD1 matching over 9 bases. The CDR3 sequence is 14 residues long. CDR1 is MNHEY, CDR2 SMNVEV, per germline (reference sequence). Trimming removed 10 bases from V and 6 bases from J; junction bases left unmatched: 10. CDR3 coding DNA: TGTGCCACAAATGGACAGGGGATACGCAATGAGCAGTTCTTC. Amino acid sequence: CATNGQGIRNEQFF.

This clonotype was found many times. One end of the junction fails to match germline, which may point to a read error. The J gene is TRBJ2-7, the V gene TRBV2; TRBD2 matches at 11 bases. Germline CDR1 and CDR2: SNHLY and FYNNEI. The CDR3 contains 13 residues. The CDR3 nucleotides are TGTGCCAGCAATACATTAGCGGGAGGGCCCCAGGACTTC. This encodes CASNTLAGGPQDF.

This clonotype was found a few times. The V and J genes are TRBV19 and TRBJ2-5, with D possibly matching TRBD1 (6 bases). The germline gives CDR1 LNHDA, CDR2 SQIVND (reference sequence). The CDR3 is 15 amino acids. V lost 5 bases and J 1 base, leaving 14 bases between the germline ends. The CDR3 loop is CASSAQGHLQETQYF. In DNA, the CDR3 is TGTGCCAGTAGTGCCCAGGGGCACCTCCAAGAGACCCAGTACTTC.

The chain uses TRBV3-1 and TRBJ1-1, with D uncertain. Trimming removed 4 bases at V and 4 bases at J, with 19 bases between. CDR1 is LGHDT and CDR2 is YNNKEL in the germline V gene (reference sequence). The CDR3 covers 16 residues. The DNA for the CDR3 is TGTGCCAGCAGCCCCCCGGGTCTTTCGTTCGGCACTGAAGCTTTCTTT. It yields the protein CASSPPGLSFGTEAFF.

To note about this clonotype: Its ends do not fully match the called genes, so a read error is possible. The CDR3 bases are TGTGCCAGCAGCACCGGGCTGAAGGGTGCCTATGGCTACACCTTC. As protein: CASSTGLKGAYGYTF. This chain links TRBV5-1 with TRBJ1-2; D remains unclear. Germline CDR1 SGHRS, CDR2 YFSETQ. The CDR3 length is 15 residues.

The chain recombines TRBV7-2 with TRBJ2-4; no reliable D call. This CDR3 has 12 residues. V was shortened by 1 base and J by 8 bases, with 6 bases between the two germline ends. CDR1 is SGHTA, CDR2 FQGNSA, per germline. The CDR3 DNA follows: TGTGCCAGCAGCTTAGAGCTGGACATTCAGTACTTC. Translated, it gives CASSLELDIQYF.

This clonotype was observed a handful of times. The chain is built from TRBV4-3 and TRBJ2-5; D is perhaps TRBD2 (5 bases). The CDR3 length is 15 residues. The germline CDR1 and CDR2 sequences are LGHNA and YSLEER. With 2 bases removed from V and 4 bases from J, the gap between germline ends came to 14 bases. The CDR3 bases are TGCGCCAGCAGCCAACCCTTAGTGGGAGTAGAGACCCAGTACTTC. Translation gives CASSQPLVGVETQYF.